The 12 T cell receptor beta chains below come from one sample, sequenced in a study of blood T cell repertoires in COVID-19 (TCRdb year 2020). Receptor libraries were prepared by the immunoSEQ multiplex PCR assay. This is the immuneACCESS table as TCRdb keeps it, with only in-frame sequences that have V and J called. A part of the clones is gone; compared with another copy, unresolved V genes explain less than half, and the rest is unexplained. Here the sample has approximately 100,000 clones; about 85% occur a single time. Roughly 14% of the sample lies in the top ten. The sequencing sample was made of peripheral blood. The origin of the receptors is a woman in her seventies with acute or convalescent COVID-19.

The chain links TRBV7-9 to TRBJ2-7; D may be TRBD1 (5 bases). This CDR3 spans 13 amino acids. Trimming stripped 4 bases from V and 2 bases from J, with 9 bases between. Germline V lookup: CDR1 SEHNR, CDR2 FQNEAQ (reference sequence). The CDR3 coding sequence is TGTGCCAGCAGCTCGGCAGGGACCTACGAGCAGTACGTC. Translation gives CASSSAGTYEQYV.

This clone was seen once. The chain joins TRBV6-5 to TRBJ1-5; D gene unclear. This CDR3 region has 13 residues. CDR1 is MNHEY and CDR2 is SVGAGI in the germline V gene. Trimming removed 10 bases from V and 7 bases from J, with 17 bases in between. The CDR3 DNA follows: TGTGCCATCGATGGGGAGGAAGGACAGCCCCAGCATTTT. Translated, it gives CAIDGEEGQPQHF.

The V call is TRBV6-5, the J call TRBJ1-6; D ambiguous. The CDR3 has 15 residues. The V and J ends lost 5 bases and 9 bases respectively, with 17 bases between them. Germline values: CDR1 MNHEY, CDR2 SVGAGI. CDR3 sequence reads: CASSTVGQASSPLHF. CDR3 DNA: TGTGCCAGCAGTACCGTAGGCCAGGCTTCTTCACCCCTCCACTTT.

This clone appeared a single time. The chain carries TRBV3-1 (or the pseudogene TRBV3-2) and TRBJ1-1; D call uncertain. Trimming stripped 2 bases from V and 7 bases from J, with 14 bases between. This CDR3 comprises 14 residues. Looked up from germline, CDR1 is LGHDT and CDR2 is YNNKEL (reference sequence). For the CDR3, the DNA is TGTGCCAGCAGCCAACTATTTGTTTCCCGTGAAGCTTTCTTT. Translation gives CASSQLFVSREAFF.

This chain joins TRBV5-1 and TRBJ1-2; no clear D gene. The V gene lost 4 bases and the J gene lost 4 bases, with 11 bases spanning the gap. From germline, CDR1 is SGHRS and CDR2 YFSETQ. The CDR3 is 13 residues long. Written as DNA, the CDR3 is TGCGCCAGCAGCGTGGCAGGCGCCTATGGCTACACCTTC. Its protein is CASSVAGAYGYTF.

The chain is built from TRBV13 and TRBJ2-5, with a tentative D call TRBD2 (6 bases). The CDR3 runs to 17 residues. Germline loops: CDR1 PRHDT, CDR2 FYEKMQ (reference sequence). V was shortened by 2 bases and J by 1 base, with 17 bases between the two germline ends. CDR3 in DNA: TGTGCCAGCAGCTTAAAACTACCCGGGGGTACCCAAGAGACCCAGTACTTC. Translating gives CASSLKLPGGTQETQYF.

The chain links TRBV2 to TRBJ2-1; 7 bases match TRBD1. After removal of 10 bases from V and 15 bases from J, the junction contained 12 bases not matched to a gene. CDR1 and CDR2 from the germline V gene are SNHLY and FYNNEI. This CDR3 has 11 residues. The CDR3 nucleotides are TGTGCCACCACGCCTGACAGGGTGGCGTTCTTC. Amino acids: CATTPDRVAFF. The full variable domain, completed using reference TRBV2 and TRBJ2-1, is EPEVTQTPSHQVTQMGQEVILRCVPISNHLYFYWYRQILGQKVEFLVSFYNNEISEKSEIFDDQFSVERPDGSNFTLKIRSTKLEDSAMYFCATTPDRVAFFGPGTRLTVL.

The chain links TRBV18 to TRBJ2-3; TRBD2 aligns across 8 bases. J lost 4 bases, V lost 0 bases, and 9 bases had no gene match. The CDR3 sequence is 17 residues long. Germline V gene sequence: CDR1 KGHSH, CDR2 LQKENI. The CDR3 sequence is CASSPPRIAGFSDTQYF. The CDR3, as DNA: TGTGCCAGCTCACCACCGAGGATAGCGGGATTCTCAGATACGCAGTATTTT.

V and J are TRBV4-1 and TRBJ2-2, with D possibly matching TRBD1 (5 bases). This CDR3 comprises 18 residues. Germline values: CDR1 MGHRA, CDR2 YSYEKL. V gave up 0 bases and J gave up 3 bases, with 17 bases separating them. DNA for the CDR3: TGCGCCAGCAGCCAAGAGGAAGGGGCTCCGAATTACACCGGGGAGCTGTTTTTT. It yields the protein CASSQEEGAPNYTGELFF.

The chain is built from TRBV6-2 or TRBV6-3 and TRBJ1-5, with a tentative D call TRBD1 (6 bases). V dropped 0 bases and J dropped 6 bases, with 18 bases sitting between them. This CDR3 contains 17 residues. Germline lookup yields CDR1 MNHEY and CDR2 SVGEGT. CDR3 region: CASSYSKGGRGSQPQHF. As DNA, the CDR3 is TGTGCCAGCAGTTACTCGAAAGGTGGCAGGGGCAGTCAGCCCCAGCATTTT.

The chain employs TRBV3-1 (or the pseudogene TRBV3-2) and TRBJ2-3, with 10 bases lining up with TRBD2. Germline CDR1 LGHDT, CDR2 YNNKEL (reference sequence). The junction had 6 bases not matched to a gene; V was cut back by 1 base and J by 8 bases. The CDR3 totals 15 residues. The CDR3 DNA reads TGTGCCAGCAGCCAAGCCGGACTAGCGGCTCCTACGCAGTATTTT. Its protein product is CASSQAGLAAPTQYF.

The V call is TRBV19, the J call TRBJ2-1, with TRBD2 matching over 13 bases. The CDR3 runs to 14 residues. Losses at the gene ends were 8 bases for V and 6 bases for J; bases not matched to a gene: 4. Germline V CDR1 and CDR2: LNHDA, SQIVND (reference sequence). The CDR3 protein is CASSWTSGSNEQFF. The CDR3 nucleotides are TGTGCCAGTTCTTGGACTAGCGGGAGCAATGAGCAGTTCTTC.